The 12 T cell receptor beta chains given below trace back to one sample, sequenced in a study of blood T cells in healthy people across ages. With a J-beta primer mix and a sample-barcoded 5' primer, a second PCR ran roughly 6 to 11 cycles. TCRdb fed the 5' RACE reads into MiXCR, producing one record per CDR3 protein. The table lists 1.5 million or so distinct CDR3 sequences, approximately 38% of them singletons. Material for sequencing was blood. These receptors all stem from a woman under 30 in good health.

The J gene is TRBJ2-3, the V gene TRBV5-1, with TRBD2 matching 9 bases. Germline CDR1 and CDR2: SGHRS and YFSETQ. The CDR3 contains 16 residues. The V segment lost 3 bases and the J segment 4 bases; nucleotides outside the gene matches: 9. The CDR3 bases are TGCGCCAGCAGCTCCACGACTAGCGGACTCGCAGATACGCAGTATTTT. Translated, it gives CASSSTTSGLADTQYF.

The chain combines TRBV3-1 with TRBJ2-2; 7 bases fit TRBD1. CDR1 and CDR2 from the germline V gene are LGHDT and YNNKEL (reference sequence). Germline trimming cut 2 bases from V and 0 bases from J; bases unmatched to any gene: 6. The CDR3 has 17 amino acids. This chain's CDR3 is CASSQPDRVSNTGELFF. The CDR3 DNA is TGTGCCAGCAGCCAACCCGACAGGGTCTCGAACACCGGGGAGCTGTTTTTT.

With respect to this clonotype: This may stem from a read error, because a much larger clone lies one nucleotide away. The V gene is TRBV20-1, the J gene TRBJ2-7; 10 nucleotides match TRBD2. The germline V gene has CDR1 DFQATT and CDR2 SNEGSKA (reference sequence). The CDR3 totals 12 residues. For the CDR3, the DNA is TGCAGTCCCCGAACTAGCGGGGCCGAGAAGTACTTC. Amino acids: CSPRTSGAEKYF.

This chain links TRBV11-2 with TRBJ1-2; D is perhaps TRBD1 (6 bases). The CDR3 is 17 amino acids. V was pared by 5 bases and J by 2 bases, with 21 bases between. Germline CDR1 reads SGHAT; CDR2 reads FQNNGV. CDR3 amino acids: CASSRGPGTQGNYGYTF. For the CDR3, the DNA is TGTGCCAGCAGCCGAGGGCCCGGGACCCAGGGGAACTATGGCTACACCTTC.

The V gene is TRBV12-3 or TRBV12-4, the J gene TRBJ2-1, with D possibly matching TRBD2 (6 bases). Trimming cost V 4 bases and J 2 bases, with 12 bases left between them. This CDR3 spans 15 amino acids. The CDR3 loop reads CASSWDSPTYNEQFF. CDR3 coding DNA: TGTGCCAGCAGTTGGGACTCCCCAACCTACAATGAGCAGTTCTTC.

V is TRBV11-2 and J is TRBJ2-5; 12 positions match TRBD2. Germline CDR1 is SGHAT and CDR2 is FQNNGV. The CDR3 loop spans 17 amino acids. V gave up 2 bases and J gave up 2 bases; unmatched junction bases: 6. The CDR3 region has the DNA TGTGCCAGCAGCTTACATCCGGGACTAGCGGGTCAAGAGACCCAGTACTTC. Protein sequence: CASSLHPGLAGQETQYF. The full variable domain, rest sourced from reference TRBV11-2 and TRBJ2-5, is EAGVAQSPRYKIIEKRQSVAFWCNPISGHATLYWYQQILGQGPKLLIQFQNNGVVDDSQLPKDRFSAERLKGVDSTLKIQPAKLEDSAVYLCASSLHPGLAGQETQYFGPGTRLLVL.

This clonotype was seen a handful of times. This rearrangement joins TRBV29-1 to TRBJ1-2; D not certain. CDR3 length: 12 amino acids. In germline, CDR1 is SQVTM, CDR2 ANQGSEA. Trimming pared 0 bases from V and 4 bases from J, leaving 6 bases between. The CDR3 sequence is CSVEDRPYGYTF. CDR3 coding DNA: TGCAGCGTTGAAGACAGGCCCTATGGCTACACCTTC.

This clonotype was counted only a few times. The chain recombines TRBV11-2 with TRBJ1-5; weak D call: TRBD1 (5 bases). The CDR3 totals 16 residues. Germline-derived CDR1 and CDR2 are SGHAT and FQNNGV. Trimming removed 3 bases from V and 2 bases from J, with 14 bases in between. CDR3: CASSFAGQGGNQPQHF. CDR3 bases: TGTGCCAGCAGCTTTGCAGGGCAGGGTGGCAATCAGCCCCAGCATTTT.

This clonotype was counted only a few times. The rearrangement uses TRBV20-1 and TRBJ2-1, with 7 bases aligning to TRBD2. This CDR3 is 14 amino acids long. Germline values: CDR1 DFQATT, CDR2 SNEGSKA (reference sequence). V shed 6 bases, J shed 8 bases, and the junction held 13 bases outside the gene matches. For the CDR3, the DNA is TGCAGTGCATTGAGCGGGGCGCGAGGCGATGAGCAGTTCTTC. Its translation is CSALSGARGDEQFF.

In this sample, this clonotype turned up once. Germline and junction disagree at one end, which may indicate a read error. V and J are TRBV13 and TRBJ2-5; no definite D call. The closer fit of TRBJ2-7 to the DNA end suggests the J call may be wrong. Germline V gene lookup returns CDR1 PRHDT and CDR2 FYEKMQ (reference sequence). The CDR3 has 13 residues. CDR3 sequence: CASSVGRPGEQYF. For the CDR3, the DNA is TGTGCCAGCAGCGTAGGCCGTCCTGGCGAGCAGTACTTC.

This clonotype was recorded a few times. The V and J genes are TRBV25-1 and TRBJ1-4; possibly TRBD1 for D (6 bases). Deletions cut 4 bases from V and 8 bases from J, with 11 bases between. CDR3 length: 13 amino acids. Germline V lookup: CDR1 MGHDK, CDR2 SYGVNS. The DNA for the CDR3 is TGTGCCAGCAGTGCAGGGGCTACGGAAAAACTGTTTTTT. Translated, it gives CASSAGATEKLFF.

This clonotype was seen a single time. The chain recombines TRBV2 with TRBJ2-2; possible D gene TRBD1, 5 bases. Trimming pared 6 bases from V and 5 bases from J, leaving 10 bases between. CDR1 and CDR2 from the germline V gene are SNHLY and FYNNEI. This CDR3 has 13 amino acids. As DNA, the CDR3 is TGTGCCAGCAGAGCAGGGTTAACCGGGGAGCTGTTTTTT. This sequence encodes CASRAGLTGELFF.